The rows below give T cell receptor beta chains drawn from one sample of a study of T-cell reconstitution after alpha-beta-depleted transplantation in children. TCRdb ran MiXCR on the PCR reads and lists one entry per CDR3 protein. The profile shows some 500,000 distinct CDR3 sequences, around 18% of them singletons. The sample consisted of PBMCs from the stem cell graft donor, taken from the stem cell graft. These receptors were collected from a human donor who donated a stem cell graft to a child with acute lymphoblastic leukemia. Each CDR3 is given with its conserved first and last residue. The D gene is left open where the match is weak. Rows give clone size only sometimes, using once, few, many, or a class for an expanded clone.

J gene | V gene | D gene | clone size | CDR3 protein | CDR3 DNA
TRBJ2-2 | TRBV29-1 | . | . | CSVKPEGGGELFF | TGCAGCGTTAAACCAGAGGGGGGCGGGGAGCTGTTTTTT
TRBJ1-2 | TRBV25-1 | . | . | CASSDTLTGPDGYTF | TGTGCCAGCAGTGACACCCTGACAGGACCGGATGGCTACACCTTC
TRBJ2-1 | TRBV10-3 | TRBD2 | few | CAISPGQVTSGILGEQFF | TGTGCCATCTCCCCGGGACAGGTTACTAGCGGGATTTTAGGGGAGCAGTTCTTC
TRBJ2-1 | TRBV7-3 | . | few | CASSLKPGPSYNEQFF | TGTGCCAGCAGCTTAAAACCGGGACCCTCCTACAATGAGCAGTTCTTC
TRBJ2-3 | TRBV30 | . | . | CAWSRELLLQPDTQYF | TGTGCCTGGAGTCGGGAGCTTTTGCTTCAGCCAGATACGCAGTATTTT
TRBJ2-7 | TRBV27 | TRBD1 | . | CASSLNRGQGAYEQYF | TGTGCCAGCAGTTTAAATCGAGGTCAGGGGGCCTACGAGCAGTACTTC
TRBJ2-6 | TRBV9 | . | . | CASSVSLRDIPSGANVLTF | TGTGCCAGCAGCGTGTCCCTCCGGGACATACCCTCTGGGGCCAACGTCCTGACTTTC
TRBJ2-7 | TRBV20-1 | . | . | CCAREVPRAGPAYEQYF | TGCTGTGCTAGAGAGGTCCCGAGAGCAGGGCCGGCCTACGAGCAGTACTTC
TRBJ2-3 | TRBV2 | . | few | CASSGGRTPPDTQYF | TGTGCCAGCAGTGGGGGACGGACCCCGCCAGATACGCAGTATTTT
TRBJ1-6 | TRBV11-2 | . | few | CASSSQGSPLHF | TGTGCCAGCAGTTCACAGGGTTCACCCCTCCACTTT
TRBJ2-5 | TRBV6-1 | . | few | CASSEYPTGKETQYF | TGTGCCAGCAGTGAATACCCAACAGGGAAAGAGACCCAGTACTTC
TRBJ2-5 | TRBV29-1 | TRBD1 | . | CSVDGNYRTGLETQYF | TGCAGCGTTGATGGGAATTACAGGACAGGGTTGGAGACCCAGTACTTC
TRBJ2-1 | TRBV9 | TRBD2 | few | CASSGPGLADPNNEQFF | TGTGCCAGCAGCGGCCCGGGACTAGCGGACCCCAACAATGAGCAGTTCTTC
TRBJ2-2 | TRBV2 | . | few | CASSEGGGRELFF | TGTGCCAGCAGTGAAGGCGGGGGCAGGGAGCTGTTTTTT
TRBJ2-5 | TRBV6-1 | TRBD2 | . | CASRFPTSGRFQETQYF | TGTGCCAGCAGATTCCCGACTAGCGGGAGGTTTCAAGAGACCCAGTACTTC
TRBJ1-1 | TRBV29-1 | . | few | CSVLLLGDTEAFF | TGCAGCGTGTTACTACTTGGGGACACTGAAGCTTTCTTT
TRBJ2-3 | TRBV2 | . | . | CASSLLGGTPDTQYF | TGTGCCAGCAGCCTATTGGGAGGTACTCCAGATACGCAGTATTTT
TRBJ1-1 | TRBV12-3/TRBV12-4 | . | . | CASSFQVTNTEAFF | TGTGCCAGCAGTTTTCAGGTGACGAACACTGAAGCTTTCTTT
TRBJ2-7 | TRBV5-1 | TRBD2 | . | CASSPDTSGSRYEQYF | TGCGCCAGCAGCCCAGATACTAGCGGGAGCCGCTACGAGCAGTACTTC
TRBJ2-1 | TRBV27 | . | few | CASSLGGRLAEQFF | TGTGCCAGCAGTTTAGGGGGGCGATTAGCTGAGCAGTTCTTC
TRBJ2-1 | TRBV4-1 | . | few | CASSQGAGSNEQFF | TGCGCCAGCAGCCAAGGTGCAGGCAGCAATGAGCAGTTCTTC
TRBJ1-6 | TRBV19 | . | . | CASSPDRALTYNSPLHF | TGTGCCAGTAGTCCCGACCGGGCGCTCACCTATAATTCACCCCTCCACTTT
TRBJ2-2 | TRBV4-2 | . | few | CASSPGGSNTGELFF | TGTGCCAGCAGCCCTGGGGGGTCGAACACCGGGGAGCTGTTTTTT
TRBJ2-7 | TRBV7-9 | . | . | CASSPKPSPGSEQYF | TGTGCCAGCAGCCCCAAACCGAGCCCTGGCTCCGAGCAGTACTTC